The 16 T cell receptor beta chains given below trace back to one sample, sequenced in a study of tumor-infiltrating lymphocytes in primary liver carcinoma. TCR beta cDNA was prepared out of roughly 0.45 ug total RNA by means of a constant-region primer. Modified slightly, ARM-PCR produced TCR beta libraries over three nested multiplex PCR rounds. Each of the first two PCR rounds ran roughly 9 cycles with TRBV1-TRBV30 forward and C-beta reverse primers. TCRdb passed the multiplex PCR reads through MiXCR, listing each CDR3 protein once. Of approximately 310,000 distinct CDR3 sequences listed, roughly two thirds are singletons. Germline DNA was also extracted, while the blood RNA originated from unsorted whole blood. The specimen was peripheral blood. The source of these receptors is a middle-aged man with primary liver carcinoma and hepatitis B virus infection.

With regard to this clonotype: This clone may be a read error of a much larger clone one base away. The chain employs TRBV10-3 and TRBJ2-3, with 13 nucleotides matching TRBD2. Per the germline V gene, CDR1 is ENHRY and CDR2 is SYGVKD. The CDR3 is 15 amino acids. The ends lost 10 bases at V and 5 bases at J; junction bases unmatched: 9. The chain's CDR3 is CATTILAGGGDTQYF. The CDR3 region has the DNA TGTGCCACCACGATACTAGCGGGAGGGGGAGATACGCAGTATTTT.

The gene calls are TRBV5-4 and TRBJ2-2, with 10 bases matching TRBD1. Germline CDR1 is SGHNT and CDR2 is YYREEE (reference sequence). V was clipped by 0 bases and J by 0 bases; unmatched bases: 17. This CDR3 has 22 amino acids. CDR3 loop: CASSLVWGTGTGALANTGELFF. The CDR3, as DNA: TGTGCCAGCAGCTTGGTCTGGGGGACCGGGACAGGGGCACTCGCGAACACCGGGGAGCTGTTTTTT. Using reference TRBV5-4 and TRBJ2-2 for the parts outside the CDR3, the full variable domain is ETGVTQSPTHLIKTRGQQVTLRCSSQSGHNTVSWYQQALGQGPQFIFQYYREEENGRGNFPPRFSGLQFPNYSSELNVNALELDDSALYLCASSLVWGTGTGALANTGELFFGEGSRLTVL.

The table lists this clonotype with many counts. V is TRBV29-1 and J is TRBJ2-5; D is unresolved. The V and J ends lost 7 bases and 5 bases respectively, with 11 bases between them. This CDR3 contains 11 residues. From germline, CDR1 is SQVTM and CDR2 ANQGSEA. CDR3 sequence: CSGSRSETQYF. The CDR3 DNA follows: TGCAGCGGCTCGCGGAGCGAGACCCAGTACTTC.

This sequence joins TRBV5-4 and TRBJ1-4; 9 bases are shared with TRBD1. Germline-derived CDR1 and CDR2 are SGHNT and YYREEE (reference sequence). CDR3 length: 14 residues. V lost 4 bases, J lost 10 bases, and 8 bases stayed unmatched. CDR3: CASSARDRDGKLFF. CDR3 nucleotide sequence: TGTGCCAGCAGCGCCCGGGACAGGGATGGAAAACTGTTTTTT.

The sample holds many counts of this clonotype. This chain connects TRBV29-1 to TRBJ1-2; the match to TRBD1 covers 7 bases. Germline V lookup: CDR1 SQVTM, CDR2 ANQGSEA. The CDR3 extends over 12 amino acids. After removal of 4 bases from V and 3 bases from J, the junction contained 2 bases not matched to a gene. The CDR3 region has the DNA TGCAGCGTTGTGCAGGGGGACTATGGCTACACCTTC. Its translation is CSVVQGDYGYTF.

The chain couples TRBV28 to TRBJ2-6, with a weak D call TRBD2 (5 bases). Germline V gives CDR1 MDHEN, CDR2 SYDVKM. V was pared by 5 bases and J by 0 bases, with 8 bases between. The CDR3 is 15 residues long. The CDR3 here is CASSRTFSGANVLTF. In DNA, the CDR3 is TGTGCCAGCAGTCGGACTTTCTCTGGGGCCAACGTCCTGACTTTC.

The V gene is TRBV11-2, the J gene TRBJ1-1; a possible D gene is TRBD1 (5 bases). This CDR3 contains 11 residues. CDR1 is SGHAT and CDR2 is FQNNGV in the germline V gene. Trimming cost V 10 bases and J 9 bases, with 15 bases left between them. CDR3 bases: TGTGCCAACAGGCCCGAGTACAAAGCTTTCTTT. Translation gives CANRPEYKAFF. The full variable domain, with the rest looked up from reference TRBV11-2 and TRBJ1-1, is EAGVAQSPRYKIIEKRQSVAFWCNPISGHATLYWYQQILGQGPKLLIQFQNNGVVDDSQLPKDRFSAERLKGVDSTLKIQPAKLEDSAVYLCANRPEYKAFFGQGTRLTVV.

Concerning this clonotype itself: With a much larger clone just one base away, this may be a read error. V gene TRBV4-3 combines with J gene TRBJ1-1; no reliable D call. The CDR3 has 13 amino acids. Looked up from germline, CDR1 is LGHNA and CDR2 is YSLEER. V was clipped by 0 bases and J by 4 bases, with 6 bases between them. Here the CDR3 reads CASSQDKGTEAFF. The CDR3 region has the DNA TGCGCCAGCAGCCAAGACAAGGGCACTGAAGCTTTCTTT.

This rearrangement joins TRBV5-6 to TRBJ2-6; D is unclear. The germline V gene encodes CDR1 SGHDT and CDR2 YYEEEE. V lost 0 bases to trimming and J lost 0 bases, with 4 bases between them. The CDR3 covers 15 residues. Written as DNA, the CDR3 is TGTGCCAGCAGCTTGGGACCCTCTGGGGCCAACGTCCTGACTTTC. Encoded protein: CASSLGPSGANVLTF.

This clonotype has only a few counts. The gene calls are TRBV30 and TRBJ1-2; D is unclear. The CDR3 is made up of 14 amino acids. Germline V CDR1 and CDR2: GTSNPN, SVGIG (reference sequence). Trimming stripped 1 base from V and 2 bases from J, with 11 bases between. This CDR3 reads CAWSAGKRNYGYTF. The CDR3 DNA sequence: TGTGCCTGGAGTGCTGGGAAACGGAACTATGGCTACACCTTC.

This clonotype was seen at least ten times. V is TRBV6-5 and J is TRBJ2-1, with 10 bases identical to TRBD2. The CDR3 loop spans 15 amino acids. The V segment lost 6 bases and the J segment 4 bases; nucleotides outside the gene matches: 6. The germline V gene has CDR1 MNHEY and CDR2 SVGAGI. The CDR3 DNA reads TGTGCCAGCAGACCCGGGACTAGCGAGTACAATGAGCAGTTCTTC. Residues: CASRPGTSEYNEQFF.

CDR3 sequence (DNA): TGTGCCAGCAGCTTGGTTCCCGAGGACACTGAAGCTTTCTTT. Translated: CASSLVPEDTEAFF. The chain employs TRBV5-5 and TRBJ1-1; D not certain. From germline, CDR1 is SGHKS and CDR2 YYEKEE (reference sequence). Trimming took off 0 bases at V and 3 bases at J, with 9 bases between the two ends. The CDR3 totals 14 residues. The full variable domain, in which reference TRBV5-5 and TRBJ1-1 provide the parts outside the CDR3, is DAGVTQSPTHLIKTRGQQVTLRCSPISGHKSVSWYQQVLGQGPQFIFQYYEKEERGRGNFPDRFSARQFPNYSSELNVNALLLGDSALYLCASSLVPEDTEAFFGQGTRLTVV.

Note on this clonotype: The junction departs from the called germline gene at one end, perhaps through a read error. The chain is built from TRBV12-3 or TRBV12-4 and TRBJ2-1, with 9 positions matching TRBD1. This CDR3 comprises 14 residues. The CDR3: CASSPSGQGNAQFF. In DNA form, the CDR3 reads TGTGCCAGCAGTCCGTCGGGACAGGGCAATGCGCAGTTCTTC.

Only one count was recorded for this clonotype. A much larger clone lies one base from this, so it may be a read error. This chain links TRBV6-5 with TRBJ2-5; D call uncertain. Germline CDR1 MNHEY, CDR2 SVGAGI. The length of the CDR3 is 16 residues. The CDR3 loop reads CASTHTADSIQGTQYF. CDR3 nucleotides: TGTGCCAGCACCCATACCGCCGACTCGATACAAGGGACCCAGTACTTC.

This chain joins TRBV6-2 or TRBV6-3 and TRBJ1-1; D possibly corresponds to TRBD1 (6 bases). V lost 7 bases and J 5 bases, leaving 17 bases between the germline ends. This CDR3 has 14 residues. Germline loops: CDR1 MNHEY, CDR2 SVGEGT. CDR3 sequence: CASNARGQITEAFF. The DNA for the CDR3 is TGTGCCAGCAATGCCCGGGGGCAGATTACTGAAGCTTTCTTT.

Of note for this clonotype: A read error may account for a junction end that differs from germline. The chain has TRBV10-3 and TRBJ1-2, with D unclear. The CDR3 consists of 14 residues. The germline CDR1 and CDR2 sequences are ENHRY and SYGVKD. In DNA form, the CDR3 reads TGTGCCATCAGTGAGTCCACCGCTGTCTATAGCTACACCTTC. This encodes CAISESTAVYSYTF.